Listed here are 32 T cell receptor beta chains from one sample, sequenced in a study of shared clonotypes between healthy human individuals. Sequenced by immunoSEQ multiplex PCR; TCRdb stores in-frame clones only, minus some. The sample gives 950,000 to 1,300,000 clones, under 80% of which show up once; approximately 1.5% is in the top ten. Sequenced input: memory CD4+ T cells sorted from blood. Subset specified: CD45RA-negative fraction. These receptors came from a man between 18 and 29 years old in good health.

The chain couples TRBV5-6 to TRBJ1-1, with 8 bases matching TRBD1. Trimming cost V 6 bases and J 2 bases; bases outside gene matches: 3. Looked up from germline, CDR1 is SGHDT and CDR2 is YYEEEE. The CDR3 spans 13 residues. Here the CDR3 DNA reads TGTGCCAGCATAGACAGGGGTAACACTGAAGCTTTCTTT. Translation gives CASIDRGNTEAFF.

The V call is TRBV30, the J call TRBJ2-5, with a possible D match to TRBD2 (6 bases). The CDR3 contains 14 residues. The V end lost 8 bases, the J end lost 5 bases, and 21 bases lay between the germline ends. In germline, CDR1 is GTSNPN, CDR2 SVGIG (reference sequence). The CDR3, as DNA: TGTGCCACATCAAGGGGCGCGCGGGGTGAGACCCAGTACTTC. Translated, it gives CATSRGARGETQYF.

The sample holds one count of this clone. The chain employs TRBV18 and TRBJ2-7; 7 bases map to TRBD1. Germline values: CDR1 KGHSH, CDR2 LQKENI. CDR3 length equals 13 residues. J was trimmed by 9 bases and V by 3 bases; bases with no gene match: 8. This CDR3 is CASSPGQEWGQYF. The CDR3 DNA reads TGTGCCAGCTCACCCGGACAGGAATGGGGGCAGTACTTC.

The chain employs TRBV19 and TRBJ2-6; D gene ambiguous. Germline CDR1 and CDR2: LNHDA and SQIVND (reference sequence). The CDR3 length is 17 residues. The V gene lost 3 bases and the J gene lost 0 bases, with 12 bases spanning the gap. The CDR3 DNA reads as TGTGCCAGTAGTATTAGTTGGTCTCTCTCTGGGGCCAACGTCCTGACTTTC. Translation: CASSISWSLSGANVLTF.

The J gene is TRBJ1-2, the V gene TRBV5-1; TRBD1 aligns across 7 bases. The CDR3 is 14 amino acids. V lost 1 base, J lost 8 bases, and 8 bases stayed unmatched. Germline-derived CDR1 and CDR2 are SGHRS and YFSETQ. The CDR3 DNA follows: TGCGCCAGCAGCTTGTTACAGGGGCGTCAAGGCTACACCTTC. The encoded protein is CASSLLQGRQGYTF. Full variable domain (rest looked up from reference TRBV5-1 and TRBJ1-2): KAGVTQTPRYLIKTRGQQVTLSCSPISGHRSVSWYQQTPGQGLQFLFEYFSETQRNKGNFPGRFSGRQFSNSRSEMNVSTLELGDSALYLCASSLLQGRQGYTFGSGTRLTVV.

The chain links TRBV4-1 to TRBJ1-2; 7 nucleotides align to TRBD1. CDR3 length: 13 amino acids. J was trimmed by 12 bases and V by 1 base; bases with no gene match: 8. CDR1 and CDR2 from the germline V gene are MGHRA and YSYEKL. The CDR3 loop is CASSQVGTVLNTF. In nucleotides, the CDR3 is TGCGCCAGCAGCCAAGTAGGGACAGTTCTTAACACCTTC.

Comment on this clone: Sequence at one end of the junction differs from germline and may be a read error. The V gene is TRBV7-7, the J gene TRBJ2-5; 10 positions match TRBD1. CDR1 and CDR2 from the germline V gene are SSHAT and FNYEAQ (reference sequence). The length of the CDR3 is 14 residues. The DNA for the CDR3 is TGTGCTAGCAGCTTAGGGACAGGGGAAGAGACCCAGTACTTC. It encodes CASSLGTGEETQYF.

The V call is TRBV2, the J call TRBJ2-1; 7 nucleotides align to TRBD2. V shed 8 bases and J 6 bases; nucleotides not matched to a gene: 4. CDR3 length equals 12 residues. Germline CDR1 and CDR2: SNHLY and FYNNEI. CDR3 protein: CASQGGGNEQFF. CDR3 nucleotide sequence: TGTGCCAGCCAGGGCGGGGGCAATGAGCAGTTCTTC.

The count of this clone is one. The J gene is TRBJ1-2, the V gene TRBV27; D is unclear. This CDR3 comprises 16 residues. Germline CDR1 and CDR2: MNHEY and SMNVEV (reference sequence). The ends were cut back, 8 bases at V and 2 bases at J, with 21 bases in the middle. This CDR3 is CASGNAIREKNYGYTF. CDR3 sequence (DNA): TGTGCCAGCGGCAACGCAATCAGAGAAAAGAACTATGGCTACACCTTC.

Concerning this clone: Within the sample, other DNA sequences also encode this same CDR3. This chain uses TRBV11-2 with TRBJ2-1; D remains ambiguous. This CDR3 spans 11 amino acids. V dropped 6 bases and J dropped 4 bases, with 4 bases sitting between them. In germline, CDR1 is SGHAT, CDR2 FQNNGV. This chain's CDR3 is CASSPYNEQFF. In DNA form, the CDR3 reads TGTGCCAGCAGTCCTTACAATGAGCAGTTCTTC.

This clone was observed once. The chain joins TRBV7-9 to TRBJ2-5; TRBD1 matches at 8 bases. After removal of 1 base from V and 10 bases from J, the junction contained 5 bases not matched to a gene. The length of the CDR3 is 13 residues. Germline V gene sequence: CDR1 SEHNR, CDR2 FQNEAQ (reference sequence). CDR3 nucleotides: TGTGCCAGCAGCTTAGTCGACAGGGGAGGCCAGTACTTC. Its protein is CASSLVDRGGQYF. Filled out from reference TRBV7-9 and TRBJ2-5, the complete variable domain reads DTGVSQNPRHKITKRGQNVTFRCDPISEHNRLYWYRQTLGQGPEFLTYFQNEAQLEKSRLLSDRFSAERPKGSFSTLEIQRTEQGDSAMYLCASSLVDRGGQYFGPGTRLLVL.

The CDR3 sequence: CASTMTGQNSPLHF. The CDR3 DNA reads as TGTGCCAGCACTATGACAGGGCAAAATTCACCCCTCCACTTT. The chain combines TRBV2 with TRBJ1-6; 7 nucleotides line up with TRBD1. CDR1 and CDR2 (germline): SNHLY, FYNNEI. The CDR3 covers 14 residues. V was clipped by 7 bases and J by 7 bases; unmatched bases: 7.

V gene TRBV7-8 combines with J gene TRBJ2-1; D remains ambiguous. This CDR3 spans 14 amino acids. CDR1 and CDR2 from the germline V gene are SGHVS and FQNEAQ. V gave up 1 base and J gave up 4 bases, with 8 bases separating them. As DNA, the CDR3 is TGTGCCAGCAGCTTAGTACTGATATACAATGAGCAGTTCTTC. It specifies CASSLVLIYNEQFF.

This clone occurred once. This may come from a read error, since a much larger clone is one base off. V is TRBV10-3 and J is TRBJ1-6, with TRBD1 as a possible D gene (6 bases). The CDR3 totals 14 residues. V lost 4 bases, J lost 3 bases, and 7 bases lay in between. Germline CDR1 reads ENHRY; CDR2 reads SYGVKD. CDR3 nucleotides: TGTGCCATCAGTGGGACAGACTATAATTCACCCCTCCACTTT. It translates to CAISGTDYNSPLHF.

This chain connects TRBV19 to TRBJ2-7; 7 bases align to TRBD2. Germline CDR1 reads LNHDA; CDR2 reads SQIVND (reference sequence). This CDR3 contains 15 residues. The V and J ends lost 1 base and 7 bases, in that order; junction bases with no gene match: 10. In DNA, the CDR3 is TGTGCCAGTAGTATAGGTGGGACTATCACGGGAGAGCAGTACTTC. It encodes CASSIGGTITGEQYF.

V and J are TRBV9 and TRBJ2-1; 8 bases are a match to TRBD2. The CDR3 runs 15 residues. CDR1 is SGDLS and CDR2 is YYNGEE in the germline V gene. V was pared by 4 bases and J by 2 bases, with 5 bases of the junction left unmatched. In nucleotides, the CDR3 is TGTGCCAGCAGCCCTATTAGCGGGACCTACAATGAGCAGTTCTTC. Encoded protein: CASSPISGTYNEQFF.

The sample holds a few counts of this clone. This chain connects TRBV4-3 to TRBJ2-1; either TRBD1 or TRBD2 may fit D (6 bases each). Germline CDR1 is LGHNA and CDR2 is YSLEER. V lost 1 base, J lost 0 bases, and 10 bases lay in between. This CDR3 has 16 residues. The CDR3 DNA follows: TGCGCCAGCAGCCAAGGGGGGGCAAACTCCTACAATGAGCAGTTCTTC. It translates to CASSQGGANSYNEQFF.

The CDR3 nucleotides are TGTGCCAGCACCAAAAGGTGGCTCTATGGCTACACCTTC. It yields the protein CASTKRWLYGYTF. The V call is TRBV6-6, the J call TRBJ1-2; D gene ambiguous. The V and J ends lost 7 bases and 4 bases respectively, with 13 bases between them. This CDR3 region has 13 residues. Germline loops: CDR1 MNHNY, CDR2 SVGAGI (reference sequence).

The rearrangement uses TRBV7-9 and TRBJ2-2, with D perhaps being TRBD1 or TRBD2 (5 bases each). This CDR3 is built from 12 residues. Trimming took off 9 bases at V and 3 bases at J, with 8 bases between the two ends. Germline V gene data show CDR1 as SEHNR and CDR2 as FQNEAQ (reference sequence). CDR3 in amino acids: CASLGDTGELFF. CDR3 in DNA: TGTGCCAGTCTGGGGGACACCGGGGAGCTGTTTTTT.

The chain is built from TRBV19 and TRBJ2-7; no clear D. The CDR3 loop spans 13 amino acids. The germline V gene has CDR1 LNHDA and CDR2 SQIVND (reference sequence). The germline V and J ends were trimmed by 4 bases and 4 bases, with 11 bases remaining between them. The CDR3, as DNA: TGTGCCAGTAGTACTCAGGTCCGATACGAGCAGTACTTC. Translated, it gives CASSTQVRYEQYF. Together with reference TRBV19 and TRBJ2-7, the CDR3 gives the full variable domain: DGGITQSPKYLFRKEGQNVTLSCEQNLNHDAMYWYRQDPGQGLRLIYYSQIVNDFQKGDIAEGYSVSREKKESFPLTVTSAQKNPTAFYLCASSTQVRYEQYFGPGTRLTVT.

The CDR3 coding sequence is TGTGCCAGCTCATCATCGGAGCGGAGCACAGATACGCAGTATTTT. This encodes CASSSSERSTDTQYF. The V gene is TRBV18, the J gene TRBJ2-3; D possibly corresponds to TRBD2 (5 bases). Trimming left V 5 bases short and J 0 bases short, with 12 bases between. This CDR3 is built from 15 residues. CDR1 is KGHSH and CDR2 is LQKENI in the germline V gene.

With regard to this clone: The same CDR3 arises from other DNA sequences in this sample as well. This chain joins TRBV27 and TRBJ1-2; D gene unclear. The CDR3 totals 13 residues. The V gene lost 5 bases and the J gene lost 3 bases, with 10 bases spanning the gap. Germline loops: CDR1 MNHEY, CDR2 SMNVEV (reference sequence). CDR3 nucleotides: TGTGCCAGCAGTCCTGGGTTGGACTATGGCTACACCTTC. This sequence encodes CASSPGLDYGYTF.

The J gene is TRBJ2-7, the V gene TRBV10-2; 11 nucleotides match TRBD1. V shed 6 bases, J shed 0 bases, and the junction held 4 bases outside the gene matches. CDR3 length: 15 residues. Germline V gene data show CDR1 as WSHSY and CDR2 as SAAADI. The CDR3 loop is CASRGTGGSSYEQYF. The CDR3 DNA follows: TGCGCCAGCAGGGGGACAGGGGGAAGCTCCTACGAGCAGTACTTC.

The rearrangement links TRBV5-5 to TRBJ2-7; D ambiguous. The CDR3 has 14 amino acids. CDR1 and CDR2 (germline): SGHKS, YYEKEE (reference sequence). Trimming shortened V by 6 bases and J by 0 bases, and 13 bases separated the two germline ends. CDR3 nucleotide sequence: TGTGCCAGCACCCGGGCCGCAAACTCCTACGAGCAGTACTTC. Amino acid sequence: CASTRAANSYEQYF.

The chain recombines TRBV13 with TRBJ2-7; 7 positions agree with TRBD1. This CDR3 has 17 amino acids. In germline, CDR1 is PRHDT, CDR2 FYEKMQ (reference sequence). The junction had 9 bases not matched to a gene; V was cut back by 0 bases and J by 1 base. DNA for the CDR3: TGTGCCAGCAGCTTAGGCCCACAGGGGAAAGGATCCTACGAGCAGTACTTC. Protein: CASSLGPQGKGSYEQYF.

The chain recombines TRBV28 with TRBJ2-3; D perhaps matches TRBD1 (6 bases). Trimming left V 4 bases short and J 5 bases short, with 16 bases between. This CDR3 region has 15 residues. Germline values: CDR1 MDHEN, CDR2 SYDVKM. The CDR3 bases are TGTGCCAGCAGTTCCAACTGGGGACACGTAGATACGCAGTATTTT. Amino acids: CASSSNWGHVDTQYF.

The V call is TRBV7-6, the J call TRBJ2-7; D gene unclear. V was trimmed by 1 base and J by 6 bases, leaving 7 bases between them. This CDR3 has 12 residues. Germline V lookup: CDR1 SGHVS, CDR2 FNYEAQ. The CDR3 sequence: CASSLVKGEQYF. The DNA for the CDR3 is TGTGCCAGCAGCTTAGTTAAAGGCGAGCAGTACTTC. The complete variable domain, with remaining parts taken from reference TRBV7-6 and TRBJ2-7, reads GAGVSQSPRYKVTKRGQDVALRCDPISGHVSLYWYRQALGQGPEFLTYFNYEAQQDKSGLPNDRFSAERPEGSISTLTIQRTEQRDSAMYRCASSLVKGEQYFGPGTRLTVT.

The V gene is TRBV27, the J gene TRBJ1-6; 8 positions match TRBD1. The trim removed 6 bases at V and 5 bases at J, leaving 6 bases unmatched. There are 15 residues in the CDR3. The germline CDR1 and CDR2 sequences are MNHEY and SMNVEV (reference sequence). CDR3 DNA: TGTGCCAGCAGATCCTGGGACAGGAATAATTCACCCCTCCACTTT. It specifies CASRSWDRNNSPLHF.

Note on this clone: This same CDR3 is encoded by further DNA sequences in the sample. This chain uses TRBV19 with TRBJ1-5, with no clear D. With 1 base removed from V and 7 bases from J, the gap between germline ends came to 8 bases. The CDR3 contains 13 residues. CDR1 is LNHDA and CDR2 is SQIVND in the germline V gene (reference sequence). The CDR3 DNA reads TGTGCCAGTAGTATAGGGGCCGGGCAGCCCCAGCATTTT. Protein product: CASSIGAGQPQHF. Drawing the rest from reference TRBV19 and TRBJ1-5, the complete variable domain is DGGITQSPKYLFRKEGQNVTLSCEQNLNHDAMYWYRQDPGQGLRLIYYSQIVNDFQKGDIAEGYSVSREKKESFPLTVTSAQKNPTAFYLCASSIGAGQPQHFGDGTRLSIL.

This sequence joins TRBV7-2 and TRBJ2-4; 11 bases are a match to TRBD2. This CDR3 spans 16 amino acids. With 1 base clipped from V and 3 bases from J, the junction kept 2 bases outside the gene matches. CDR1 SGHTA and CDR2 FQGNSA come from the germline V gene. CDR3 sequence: CASSLGLAGLKNIQYF. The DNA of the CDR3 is TGTGCCAGCAGCTTAGGACTAGCGGGACTCAAAAACATTCAGTACTTC.

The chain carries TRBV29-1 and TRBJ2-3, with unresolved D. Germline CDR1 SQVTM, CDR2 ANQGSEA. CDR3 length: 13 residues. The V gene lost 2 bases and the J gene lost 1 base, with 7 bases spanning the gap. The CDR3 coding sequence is TGCAGCGTTGAAAAGCAGGGCACAGATACGCAGTATTTT. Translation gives CSVEKQGTDTQYF.

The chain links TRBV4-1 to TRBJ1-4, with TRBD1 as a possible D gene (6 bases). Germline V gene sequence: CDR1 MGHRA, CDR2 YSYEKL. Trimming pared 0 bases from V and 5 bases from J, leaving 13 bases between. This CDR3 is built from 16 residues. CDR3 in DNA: TGCGCCAGCAGCCAAGAAGAAAACAGGGTGAATGAAAAACTGTTTTTT. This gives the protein CASSQEENRVNEKLFF.